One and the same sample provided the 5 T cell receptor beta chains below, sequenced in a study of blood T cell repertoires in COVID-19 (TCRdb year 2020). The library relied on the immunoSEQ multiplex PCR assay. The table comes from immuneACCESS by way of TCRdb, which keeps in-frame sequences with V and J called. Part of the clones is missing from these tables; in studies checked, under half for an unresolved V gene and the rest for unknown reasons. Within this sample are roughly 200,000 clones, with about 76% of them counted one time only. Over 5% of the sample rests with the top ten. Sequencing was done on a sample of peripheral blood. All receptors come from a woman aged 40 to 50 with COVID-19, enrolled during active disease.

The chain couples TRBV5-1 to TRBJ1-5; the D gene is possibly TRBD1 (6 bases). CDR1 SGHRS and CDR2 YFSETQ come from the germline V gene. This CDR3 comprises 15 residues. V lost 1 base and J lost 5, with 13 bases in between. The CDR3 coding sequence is TGCGCCAGCAGCTTGTTTGGACAGCCTGATCAGCCCCAGCATTTT. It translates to CASSLFGQPDQPQHF.

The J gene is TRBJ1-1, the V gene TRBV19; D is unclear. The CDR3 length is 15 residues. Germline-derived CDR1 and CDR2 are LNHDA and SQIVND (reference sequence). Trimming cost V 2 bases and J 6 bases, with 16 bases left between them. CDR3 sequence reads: CASSIQDGPRAEAFF. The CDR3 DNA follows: TGTGCCAGTAGTATACAGGACGGCCCGCGGGCTGAAGCTTTCTTT.

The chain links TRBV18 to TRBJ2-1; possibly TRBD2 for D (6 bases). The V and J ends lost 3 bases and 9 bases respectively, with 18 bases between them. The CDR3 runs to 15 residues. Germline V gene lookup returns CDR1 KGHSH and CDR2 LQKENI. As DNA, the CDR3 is TGTGCCAGCTCACCCGACCTATCCTCGGAGGGTGAGCAGTTCTTC. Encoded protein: CASSPDLSSEGEQFF.

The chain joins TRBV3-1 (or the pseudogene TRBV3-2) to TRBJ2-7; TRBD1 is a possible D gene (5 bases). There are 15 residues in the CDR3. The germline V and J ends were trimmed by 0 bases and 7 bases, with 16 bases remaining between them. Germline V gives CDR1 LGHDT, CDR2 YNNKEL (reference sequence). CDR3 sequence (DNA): TGTGCCAGCAGCCAAGACCCGACAGTGCCTAGGGAGCAGTACTTC. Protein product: CASSQDPTVPREQYF.

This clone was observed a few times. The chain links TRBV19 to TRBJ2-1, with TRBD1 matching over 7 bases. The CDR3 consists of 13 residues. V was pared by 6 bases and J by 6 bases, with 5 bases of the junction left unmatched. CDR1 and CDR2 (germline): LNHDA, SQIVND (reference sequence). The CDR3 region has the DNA TGTGCCAGTAGAGACAGGGATCTCAATGAGCAGTTCTTC. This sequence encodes CASRDRDLNEQFF.